This T cell receptor (beta chain) is from a study of control samples from healthy donors and cancer patients. Trimming stripped 4 bases from V and 5 bases from J, with 9 bases between. Germline V gives CDR1 SGDLS, CDR2 YYNGEE. This CDR3 comprises 13 residues. The data were produced by immunoSEQ multiplex PCR, yet TCRdb's version contains in-frame clones alone and is incomplete. The sample lists 35,000 to 50,000 clones, over 80% occurring once. This clone was seen a handful of times. The receptor comes from a man aged 55 to 70 in good health. The genes are TRBV9 and TRBJ2-2; tentative D call: TRBD1 (6 bases). Source material: blood. Here the CDR3 DNA reads TGTGCCAGCAGCCCTGGACAGACCGGGGAGCTGTTTTTT. It specifies CASSPGQTGELFF.